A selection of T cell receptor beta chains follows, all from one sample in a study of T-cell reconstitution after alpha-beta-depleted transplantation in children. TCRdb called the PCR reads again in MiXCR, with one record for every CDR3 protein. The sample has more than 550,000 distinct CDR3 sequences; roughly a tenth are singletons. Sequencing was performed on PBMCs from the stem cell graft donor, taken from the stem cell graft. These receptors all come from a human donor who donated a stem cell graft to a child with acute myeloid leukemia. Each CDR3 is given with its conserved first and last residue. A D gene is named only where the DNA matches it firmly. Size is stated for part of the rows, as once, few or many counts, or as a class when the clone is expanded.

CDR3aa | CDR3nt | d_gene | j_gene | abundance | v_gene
CATSGRYSSYEQYF | TGTGCCACCAGTGGTCGATACAGCTCCTACGAGCAGTACTTC | - | TRBJ2-7 | few | TRBV24-1
CASSPPGISNQPQHF | TGTGCCAGCTCACCACCGGGGATTAGCAATCAGCCCCAGCATTTT | - | TRBJ1-5 | - | TRBV18
CSASPSRVGQPQHF | TGCAGTGCTTCCCCTAGCAGGGTCGGTCAGCCCCAGCATTTT | - | TRBJ1-5 | - | TRBV20-1
CSARDDGRRLVNEKLFF | TGCAGTGCTAGAGATGACGGGAGGCGTTTGGTGAATGAAAAACTGTTTTTT | - | TRBJ1-4 | - | TRBV20-1
CSGKGQVAGELFF | TGCAGCGGGAAGGGGCAAGTAGCCGGGGAGCTGTTTTTT | - | TRBJ2-2 | many | TRBV29-1
CASTGGTDTQYF | TGTGCCAGCACCGGGGGCACAGATACGCAGTATTTT | - | TRBJ2-3 | many | TRBV6-6
CASSVDQYYEQYF | TGTGCCAGCAGCGTAGACCAGTACTACGAGCAGTACTTC | - | TRBJ2-7 | many | TRBV9
CASSEFWTSGSAEQFF | TGTGCCAGCAGTGAATTTTGGACTAGCGGGAGTGCTGAGCAGTTCTTC | TRBD2 | TRBJ2-1 | few | TRBV25-1
CASSQDRLGLDIQYF | TGCGCCAGCAGCCAAGATCGTCTGGGGTTGGACATTCAGTACTTC | - | TRBJ2-4 | many | TRBV4-3
CASSLGRGTEAFF | TGCGCCAGCAGCTTGGGCAGGGGCACTGAAGCTTTCTTT | - | TRBJ1-1 | few | TRBV5-1
CSAGTGGRSYEQYF | TGCAGTGCGGGGACAGGGGGAAGGTCCTACGAGCAGTACTTC | TRBD1 | TRBJ2-7 | few | TRBV20-1
CASSLGFRGSGELFF | TGTGCCAGCAGCTTAGGTTTCAGGGGATCCGGGGAGCTGTTTTTT | - | TRBJ2-2 | - | TRBV7-2
CATAGGDIPTYNEQFF | TGTGCCACCGCGGGGGGGGATATCCCTACCTACAATGAGCAGTTCTTC | TRBD2 | TRBJ2-1 | many | TRBV7-2
CASSLAGARHNEQFF | TGTGCCAGCAGCTTAGCGGGAGCGAGACACAATGAGCAGTTCTTC | - | TRBJ2-1 | many | TRBV7-2
CATSRAQLAGAEQYF | TGTGCCACCAGCAGAGCTCAACTAGCGGGAGCCGAGCAGTACTTC | TRBD2 | TRBJ2-7 | many | TRBV15
CSVAHSPTDTQYF | TGCAGCGTTGCCCACTCGCCGACGGATACGCAGTATTTT | - | TRBJ2-3 | few | TRBV29-1
CSATGGPSYEQYF | TGCAGTGCTACAGGGGGCCCTTCCTACGAGCAGTACTTC | TRBD1 | TRBJ2-7 | few | TRBV20-1
CATGSFRGSPYEQYF | TGTGCCACCGGATCGTTTAGGGGGAGCCCCTACGAGCAGTACTTC | - | TRBJ2-7 | - | TRBV28
CASSWRGSGELFF | TGTGCCAGCAGTTGGCGGGGGTCCGGGGAGCTGTTTTTT | TRBD2 | TRBJ2-2 | many | TRBV12-3/TRBV12-4
CASSLLPSVQFF | TGTGCCAGCAGCTTACTCCCGAGTGTGCAGTTCTTC | - | TRBJ2-1 | - | TRBV6-2/TRBV6-3
CAISGTGPGADTQYF | TGTGCCATCAGTGGGACGGGGCCCGGGGCAGATACGCAGTATTTT | - | TRBJ2-3 | few | TRBV10-3
CATSRGLANNEQFF | TGTGCCACCAGTCGTGGGCTAGCGAACAATGAGCAGTTCTTC | - | TRBJ2-1 | many | TRBV24-1